Each of the 24 T cell receptor beta chains below was sequenced from the same sample in a study of long-term antiretroviral therapy in people with HIV. Researchers report immunoSEQ v3.0 was run at survey level. Produced via immunoSEQ multiplex PCR; TCRdb's table is partial and in-frame only. The repertoire holds roughly 23,000 clones, with 85% to 90% as singletons. Sequenced here: unsorted PBMCs, sampled 1.8 years before starting antiretroviral therapy. The receptors shown here come from a woman in her 30s with HIV.

This clone was detected only once. J is TRBJ2-3 and V is TRBV5-6; D gene unclear. Trimming took 3 bases from V and 6 from J, leaving 8 bases between them. Germline CDR1 SGHDT, CDR2 YYEEEE. The CDR3 totals 12 residues. The CDR3 loop is CASSSTRDTQYF. CDR3 bases: TGTGCCAGCAGCTCTACCAGGGATACGCAGTATTTT.

V is TRBV7-9 and J is TRBJ2-1, with 8 bases aligning to TRBD2. The CDR3 length is 14 residues. CDR1 and CDR2 (germline): SEHNR, FQNEAQ (reference sequence). Unmatched junction bases numbered 10, after V lost 5 bases and J lost 10 bases. This chain's CDR3 is CASSRGGGSFEQFF. In DNA form, the CDR3 reads TGTGCCAGCAGCAGGGGCGGGGGGTCATTCGAGCAGTTCTTC.

This sequence joins TRBV7-8 and TRBJ2-1; D call uncertain. CDR3 length equals 15 residues. Per the germline V gene, CDR1 is SGHVS and CDR2 is FQNEAQ. The V and J ends lost 5 bases and 4 bases respectively, with 15 bases between them. CDR3 DNA: TGTGCCAGCAGCACCCGCGATGACTTATACAATGAGCAGTTCTTC. As protein: CASSTRDDLYNEQFF.

This clone was picked up a small number of times. The CDR3 spells CASSEDPLGGYYNEQFF. CDR3 DNA: TGTGCCAGCAGTGAAGATCCCCTCGGGGGGTACTACAATGAGCAGTTCTTC. The genes are TRBV6-1 and TRBJ2-1; 7 positions agree with TRBD2. V lost 1 base and J lost 3; bases outside the gene matches: 9. CDR1 is MNHNS, CDR2 SASEGT, per germline. The CDR3 spans 17 residues.

This chain links TRBV19 with TRBJ2-5, with TRBD2 matching over 7 bases. In germline, CDR1 is LNHDA, CDR2 SQIVND (reference sequence). Trimming took 5 bases from V and 5 from J; bases not matched to a gene: 14. The CDR3 totals 16 residues. The CDR3 nucleotides read TGTGCCAGTAGTCCCCTCGAGCGGGGTTTAGGTGAGACCCAGTACTTC. This encodes CASSPLERGLGETQYF.

The gene calls are TRBV19 and TRBJ2-6, with 16 bases aligning to TRBD2. V lost 9 bases and J lost 0; bases outside the gene matches: 14. This CDR3 has 21 residues. Germline loops: CDR1 LNHDA, CDR2 SQIVND (reference sequence). The CDR3 spells CASGPSGLAGGPNSGANVLTF. The CDR3 nucleotides read TGTGCCAGCGGTCCCTCGGGACTAGCGGGGGGGCCCAACTCTGGGGCCAACGTCCTGACTTTC. Full variable domain (remainder filled in from reference TRBV19 and TRBJ2-6): DGGITQSPKYLFRKEGQNVTLSCEQNLNHDAMYWYRQDPGQGLRLIYYSQIVNDFQKGDIAEGYSVSREKKESFPLTVTSAQKNPTAFYLCASGPSGLAGGPNSGANVLTFGAGSRLTVL.

The chain has TRBV11-2 and TRBJ2-5, with 10 bases lining up with TRBD1. Per germline, CDR1 SGHAT and CDR2 FQNNGV. V dropped 5 bases and J dropped 4; count of bases not matched to a gene: 7. The CDR3 covers 15 residues. In DNA form, the CDR3 reads TGTGCCAGCAGCGTCCCCGGGACAGGGGTAGAGACCCAGTACTTC. This sequence encodes CASSVPGTGVETQYF.

This clone was picked up one time. This sample includes further DNA sequences coding for the same CDR3. The chain is built from TRBV27 and TRBJ1-4, with TRBD1 matching 8 bases. Germline CDR1 MNHEY, CDR2 SMNVEV (reference sequence). Losses at the gene ends were 4 bases for V and 6 bases for J; bases not matched to a gene: 7. This CDR3 comprises 15 residues. CDR3 in DNA: TGTGCCAGCAGTTCCACAGGGGGGCGGCATGAAAAACTGTTTTTT. As protein: CASSSTGGRHEKLFF.

This clone turned up a few times. J is TRBJ1-6 and V is TRBV6-1, with D maybe TRBD1 (5 bases). This CDR3 is 13 amino acids long. Deletions cut 1 base from V and 9 bases from J, with 7 bases between. Germline V lookup: CDR1 MNHNS, CDR2 SASEGT. The CDR3 is CASSEGGVSPLHF. In DNA form, the CDR3 reads TGTGCCAGCAGTGAAGGGGGGGTTTCACCCCTCCACTTT.

The chain employs TRBV30 and TRBJ1-3, with TRBD1 as a possible D gene (6 bases). Deletions cut 3 bases from V and 0 bases from J, with 15 bases between. Looked up from germline, CDR1 is GTSNPN and CDR2 is SVGIG (reference sequence). CDR3 length: 16 amino acids. The CDR3 region is CAWSAKGVGSGNTIYF. The CDR3, as DNA: TGTGCCTGGAGCGCGAAGGGGGTGGGCTCTGGAAACACCATATATTTT. Drawing the rest from reference TRBV30 and TRBJ1-3, the complete variable domain is SQTIHQWPATLVQPVGSPLSLECTVEGTSNPNLYWYRQAAGRGLQLLFYSVGIGQISSEVPQNLSASRPQDRQFILSSKKLLLSDSGFYLCAWSAKGVGSGNTIYFGEGSWLTVV.

The V call is TRBV5-1, the J call TRBJ1-1; 9 positions match TRBD1. V shed 2 bases and J 7 bases; nucleotides not matched to a gene: 9. Looked up from germline, CDR1 is SGHRS and CDR2 is YFSETQ. There are 15 residues in the CDR3. The CDR3 loop reads CASSFVGQGLDEAFF. CDR3 DNA sequence: TGCGCCAGCAGCTTTGTTGGACAGGGGCTGGATGAAGCTTTCTTT. The entire variable domain, with the rest obtained from reference TRBV5-1 and TRBJ1-1, is as follows: KAGVTQTPRYLIKTRGQQVTLSCSPISGHRSVSWYQQTPGQGLQFLFEYFSETQRNKGNFPGRFSGRQFSNSRSEMNVSTLELGDSALYLCASSFVGQGLDEAFFGQGTRLTVV.

CDR3 nucleotide sequence: TGTGCCAGCAGTCCTGTCCTGAGAGGCAAAAACATTCAGTACTTC. Encoded protein: CASSPVLRGKNIQYF. This chain connects TRBV7-9 to TRBJ2-4, with D uncertain. Germline lookup yields CDR1 SEHNR and CDR2 FQNEAQ (reference sequence). The ends were cut back, 6 bases at V and 3 bases at J, with 15 bases in the middle. The CDR3 runs 15 residues.

The CDR3 sequence is CAISESGGETDTQYF. The CDR3 bases are TGTGCCATCAGTGAGTCCGGGGGAGAGACAGATACGCAGTATTTT. This sequence joins TRBV10-3 and TRBJ2-3; maybe TRBD2 (6 bases). The CDR3 consists of 15 residues. Germline CDR1 ENHRY, CDR2 SYGVKD. Trimming took off 0 bases at V and 3 bases at J, with 10 bases between the two ends.

The chain uses TRBV5-1 and TRBJ2-5, with D uncertain. Trimming left V 4 bases short and J 2 bases short, with 15 bases between. CDR3 size: 15 residues. Germline V gene lookup returns CDR1 SGHRS and CDR2 YFSETQ. CDR3 coding DNA: TGCGCCAGCAGCACACGACCCGGGCCACAAGAGACCCAGTACTTC. This encodes CASSTRPGPQETQYF.

In this sample, this clone turned up a few times. This sequence joins TRBV27 and TRBJ1-6; the D is unclear. Germline lookup yields CDR1 MNHEY and CDR2 SMNVEV (reference sequence). V gave up 3 bases and J gave up 7 bases, with 7 bases separating them. The CDR3 covers 13 residues. The CDR3 spells CASSFGINSPLHF. The CDR3 region has the DNA TGTGCCAGCAGTTTCGGTATCAATTCACCCCTCCACTTT.

V and J are TRBV11-2 and TRBJ2-5, with D perhaps TRBD2 (5 bases). Trimming removed 5 bases at V and 7 bases at J, with 11 bases between. Germline V gene sequence: CDR1 SGHAT, CDR2 FQNNGV. The CDR3 is made up of 12 amino acids. The CDR3 sequence is CASSRTRTTQYF. The CDR3 nucleotides read TGTGCCAGCAGCCGGACTCGAACGACCCAGTACTTC.

V is TRBV15 and J is TRBJ2-7; the D gene is possibly TRBD2 (5 bases). CDR1 LNHNV and CDR2 YYDKDF come from the germline V gene (reference sequence). Between the trimmed V and J ends, which lost 7 bases and 3 bases, there was a span of 10 bases. The CDR3 spans 12 residues. DNA of the CDR3: TGTGCCACCACCCCGGGGTTCTACGAGCAGTACGTC. Protein: CATTPGFYEQYV.

The V and J genes are TRBV5-1 and TRBJ2-5; TRBD1 might be the D (6 bases). The length of the CDR3 is 13 residues. Germline assignment: CDR1 SGHRS and CDR2 YFSETQ. Deletions cut 0 bases from V and 7 bases from J, with 10 bases between. The CDR3 nucleotides read TGCGCCAGCAGCTTGGAGACAGGCCTGACCCAGTACTTC. Translated, it gives CASSLETGLTQYF.

The rearrangement links TRBV7-3 to TRBJ2-1, with 7 bases aligning to TRBD1. CDR1 and CDR2 (germline): SGHTA, FQGTGA. Losses at the gene ends were 0 bases for V and 4 bases for J; bases not matched to a gene: 3. This CDR3 comprises 15 residues. Written as DNA, the CDR3 is TGTGCCAGCAGCTTAACCGGGACAGCATACAATGAGCAGTTCTTC. It translates to CASSLTGTAYNEQFF.

The rearrangement links TRBV19 to TRBJ1-5; D is unclear. Trimming left V 3 bases short and J 4 bases short, with 13 bases between. Germline CDR1 reads LNHDA; CDR2 reads SQIVND (reference sequence). This CDR3 has 15 amino acids. CDR3: CASSIRGPINQPQHF. The CDR3 coding sequence is TGTGCCAGTAGTATCCGAGGACCGATAAATCAGCCCCAGCATTTT.

The chain carries TRBV20-1 and TRBJ2-5; D is unresolved. Germline CDR1 and CDR2: DFQATT and SNEGSKA (reference sequence). This CDR3 has 11 amino acids. Deletions cut 6 bases from V and 3 bases from J, with 8 bases between. The chain's CDR3 is CSADTEETQYF. The CDR3 nucleotides are TGCAGTGCCGACACAGAAGAGACCCAGTACTTC.

This chain uses TRBV5-1 with TRBJ1-1; D remains ambiguous. Looked up from germline, CDR1 is SGHRS and CDR2 is YFSETQ. The V gene lost 7 bases and the J gene lost 3 bases, with 16 bases spanning the gap. The CDR3 is made up of 14 amino acids. CDR3 in amino acids: CASQINVGDTEAFF. The CDR3 coding sequence is TGCGCCAGCCAGATCAACGTGGGTGACACTGAAGCTTTCTTT.

This clone is a singleton in its sample. The chain uses TRBV9 and TRBJ1-1, with TRBD1 matching 8 bases. The length of the CDR3 is 13 residues. V lost 4 bases and J lost 7; bases outside the gene matches: 6. Germline V gene sequence: CDR1 SGDLS, CDR2 YYNGEE. CDR3 sequence reads: CASSPDRGVEAFF. CDR3 DNA: TGTGCCAGCAGCCCAGACAGGGGAGTTGAAGCTTTCTTT.

V usage is TRBV30 and J usage is TRBJ1-6, with 8 positions matching TRBD1. The CDR3 is 18 amino acids. CDR1 is GTSNPN and CDR2 is SVGIG in the germline V gene (reference sequence). J was trimmed by 3 bases and V by 2 bases; bases with no gene match: 12. This CDR3 is CAWSYPRDRKNYNSPLHF. Here the CDR3 DNA reads TGTGCCTGGAGTTATCCCCGGGACAGGAAAAACTATAATTCACCCCTCCACTTT.